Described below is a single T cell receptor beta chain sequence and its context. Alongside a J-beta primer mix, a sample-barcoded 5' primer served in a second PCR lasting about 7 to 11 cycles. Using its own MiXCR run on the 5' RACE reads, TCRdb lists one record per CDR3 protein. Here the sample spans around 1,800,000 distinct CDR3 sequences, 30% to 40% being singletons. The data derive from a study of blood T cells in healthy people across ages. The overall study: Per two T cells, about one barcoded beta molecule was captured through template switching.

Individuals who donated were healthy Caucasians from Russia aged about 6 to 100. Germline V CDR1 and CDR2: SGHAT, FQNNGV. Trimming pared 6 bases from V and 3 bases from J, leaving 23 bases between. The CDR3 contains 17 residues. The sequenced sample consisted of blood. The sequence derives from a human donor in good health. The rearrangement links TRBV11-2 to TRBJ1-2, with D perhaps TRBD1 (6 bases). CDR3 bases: TGTGCCAGCAGTCTCCCGGGACACCTCCTCAGGGACTATGGCTACACCTTC. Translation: CASSLPGHLLRDYGYTF.